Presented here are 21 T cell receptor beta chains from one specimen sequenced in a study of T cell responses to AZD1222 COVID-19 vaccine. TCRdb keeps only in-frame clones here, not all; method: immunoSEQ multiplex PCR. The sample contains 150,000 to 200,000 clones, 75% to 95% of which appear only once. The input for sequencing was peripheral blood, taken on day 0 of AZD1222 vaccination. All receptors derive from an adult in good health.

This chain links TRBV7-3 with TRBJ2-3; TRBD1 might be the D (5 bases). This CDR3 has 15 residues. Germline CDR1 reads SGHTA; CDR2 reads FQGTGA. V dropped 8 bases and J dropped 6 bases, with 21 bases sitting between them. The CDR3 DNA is TGTGCCAGCGGCGGCAGCGCAACTGGGGCCGATACGCAGTATTTT. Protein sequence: CASGGSATGADTQYF.

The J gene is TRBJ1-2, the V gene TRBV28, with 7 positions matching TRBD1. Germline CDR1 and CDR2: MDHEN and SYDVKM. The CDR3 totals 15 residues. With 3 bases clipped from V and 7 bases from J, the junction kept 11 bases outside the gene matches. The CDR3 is CASSLSREGARGYTF. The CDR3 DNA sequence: TGTGCCAGCAGTTTGTCCAGGGAGGGGGCTCGTGGCTACACCTTC.

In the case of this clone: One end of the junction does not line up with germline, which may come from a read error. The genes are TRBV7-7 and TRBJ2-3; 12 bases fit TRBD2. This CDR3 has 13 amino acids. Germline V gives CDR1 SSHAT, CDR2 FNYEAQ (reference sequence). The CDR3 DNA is TGTGCTAGCAGCTCAAGACTAGCGGGGGCTAGGTATTTT. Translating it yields CASSSRLAGARYF. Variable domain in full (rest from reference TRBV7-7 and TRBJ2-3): GAGVSQSPRYKVTKRGQDVTLRCDPISSHATLYWYQQALGQGPEFLTYFNYEAQPDKSGLPSDRFSAERPEGSISTLTIQRTEQRDSAMYRCASSSRLAGARYFGPGTRLTVL.

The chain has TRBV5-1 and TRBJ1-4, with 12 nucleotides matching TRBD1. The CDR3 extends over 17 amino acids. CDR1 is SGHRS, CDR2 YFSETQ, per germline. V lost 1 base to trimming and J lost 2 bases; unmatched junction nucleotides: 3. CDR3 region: CASSLYGTGGTNEKLFF. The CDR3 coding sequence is TGCGCCAGCAGCTTGTATGGGACAGGGGGCACTAATGAAAAACTGTTTTTT.

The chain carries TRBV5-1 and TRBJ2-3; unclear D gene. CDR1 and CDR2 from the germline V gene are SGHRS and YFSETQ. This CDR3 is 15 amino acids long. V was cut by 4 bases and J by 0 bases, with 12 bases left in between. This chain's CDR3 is CASSLPETSTDTQYF. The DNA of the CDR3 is TGCGCCAGCAGCCTACCGGAGACTAGCACAGATACGCAGTATTTT.

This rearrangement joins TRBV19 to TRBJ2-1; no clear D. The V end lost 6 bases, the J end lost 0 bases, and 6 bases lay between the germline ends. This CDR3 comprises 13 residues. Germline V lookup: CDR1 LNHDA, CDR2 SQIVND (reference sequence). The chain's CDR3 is CASRSSSYNEQFF. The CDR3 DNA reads TGTGCCAGTAGGAGCAGCTCCTACAATGAGCAGTTCTTC.

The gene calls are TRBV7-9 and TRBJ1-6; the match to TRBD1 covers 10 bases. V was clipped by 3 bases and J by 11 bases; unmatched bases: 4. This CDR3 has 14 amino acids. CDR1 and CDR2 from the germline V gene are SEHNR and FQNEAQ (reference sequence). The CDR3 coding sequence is TGTGCCAGCAGCTTTAGGGACAGGGGTACACCCCTCCACTTT. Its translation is CASSFRDRGTPLHF.

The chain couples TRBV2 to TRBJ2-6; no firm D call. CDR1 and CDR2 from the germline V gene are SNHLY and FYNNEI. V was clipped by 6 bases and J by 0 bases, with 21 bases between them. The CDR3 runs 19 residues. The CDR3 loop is CASSLDMTPISSGANVLTF. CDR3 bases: TGTGCCAGCAGCCTTGACATGACACCAATTAGCTCTGGGGCCAACGTCCTGACTTTC.

DNA for the CDR3: TGTGCCAGCAGTCAGCAGAACCAAGAGACCCAGTACTTC. This gives the protein CASSQQNQETQYF. V gene TRBV12-3 or TRBV12-4 combines with J gene TRBJ2-5; D remains ambiguous. V lost 5 bases and J lost 0, with 7 bases in between. This CDR3 comprises 13 residues.

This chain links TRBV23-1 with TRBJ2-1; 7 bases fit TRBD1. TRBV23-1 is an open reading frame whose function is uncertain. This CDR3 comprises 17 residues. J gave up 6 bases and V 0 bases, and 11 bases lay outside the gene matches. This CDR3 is CASSQSRPRQGSNEQFF. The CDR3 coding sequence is TGCGCCAGCAGTCAATCTAGGCCGAGACAGGGATCCAATGAGCAGTTCTTC.

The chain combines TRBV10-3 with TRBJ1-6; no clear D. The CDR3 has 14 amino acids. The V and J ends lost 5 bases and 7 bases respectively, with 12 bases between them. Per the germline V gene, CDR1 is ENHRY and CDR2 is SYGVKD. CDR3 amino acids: CAISREGGNSPLHF. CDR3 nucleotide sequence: TGTGCCATCAGTCGGGAGGGAGGAAATTCACCCCTCCACTTT.

CDR3 bases: TGTGCCAGCGGCAGTCTGGGCTACACCTTC. This gives the protein CASGSLGYTF. The rearrangement joins TRBV28 to TRBJ1-2; D is unclear. The CDR3 spans 10 residues. Trimming pared 8 bases from V and 8 bases from J, leaving 9 bases between. Germline V CDR1 and CDR2: MDHEN, SYDVKM.

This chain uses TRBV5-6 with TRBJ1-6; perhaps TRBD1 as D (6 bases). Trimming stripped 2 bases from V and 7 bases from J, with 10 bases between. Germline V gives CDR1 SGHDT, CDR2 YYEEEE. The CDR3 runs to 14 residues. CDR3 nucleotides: TGTGCCAGCAGCTTCCGGCAGGGGAATTCACCCCTCCACTTT. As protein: CASSFRQGNSPLHF. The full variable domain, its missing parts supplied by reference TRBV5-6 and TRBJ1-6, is DAGVTQSPTHLIKTRGQQVTLRCSPKSGHDTVSWYQQALGQGPQFIFQYYEEEERQRGNFPDRFSGHQFPNYSSELNVNALLLGDSALYLCASSFRQGNSPLHFGNGTRLTVT.

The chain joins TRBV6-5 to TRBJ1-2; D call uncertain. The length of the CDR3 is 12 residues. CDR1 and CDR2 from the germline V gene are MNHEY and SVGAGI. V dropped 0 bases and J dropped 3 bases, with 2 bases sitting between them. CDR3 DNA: TGTGCCAGCAGTTACTCGGACTATGGCTACACCTTC. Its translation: CASSYSDYGYTF.

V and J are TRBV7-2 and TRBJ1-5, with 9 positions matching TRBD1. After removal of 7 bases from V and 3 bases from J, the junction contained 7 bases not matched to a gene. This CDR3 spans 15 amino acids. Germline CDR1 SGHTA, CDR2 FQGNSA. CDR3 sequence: CASTSGTGSNQPQHF. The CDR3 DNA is TGTGCCAGCACCTCCGGGACAGGGTCCAATCAGCCCCAGCATTTT.

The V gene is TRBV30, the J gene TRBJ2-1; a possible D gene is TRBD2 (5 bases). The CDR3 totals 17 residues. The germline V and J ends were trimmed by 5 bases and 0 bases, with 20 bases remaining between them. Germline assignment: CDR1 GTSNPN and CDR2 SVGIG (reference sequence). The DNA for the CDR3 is TGTGCCTGGCCTTGCCTCCAAAAGCGGCGCTCCTACAATGAGCAGTTCTTC. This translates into CAWPCLQKRRSYNEQFF.

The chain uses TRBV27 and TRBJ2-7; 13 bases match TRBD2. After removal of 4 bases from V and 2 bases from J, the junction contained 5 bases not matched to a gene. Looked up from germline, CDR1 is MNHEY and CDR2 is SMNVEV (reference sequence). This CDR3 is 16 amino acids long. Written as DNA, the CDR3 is TGTGCCAGCAGTTGGACTAGCGGGGGACCAACCTACGAGCAGTACTTC. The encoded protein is CASSWTSGGPTYEQYF.

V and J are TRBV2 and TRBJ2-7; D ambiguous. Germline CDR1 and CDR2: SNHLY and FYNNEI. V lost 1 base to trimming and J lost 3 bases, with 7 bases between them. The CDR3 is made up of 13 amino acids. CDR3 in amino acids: CASSEVNSYEQYF. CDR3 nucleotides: TGTGCCAGCAGTGAAGTTAACAGCTACGAGCAGTACTTC.

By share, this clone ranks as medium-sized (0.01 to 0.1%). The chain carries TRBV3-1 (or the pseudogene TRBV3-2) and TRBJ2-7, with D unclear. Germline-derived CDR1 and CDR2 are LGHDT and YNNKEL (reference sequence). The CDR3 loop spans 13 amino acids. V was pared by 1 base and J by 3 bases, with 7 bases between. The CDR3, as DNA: TGTGCCAGCAGCCAAGTAAACGTCTACGAGCAGTACTTC. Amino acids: CASSQVNVYEQYF.

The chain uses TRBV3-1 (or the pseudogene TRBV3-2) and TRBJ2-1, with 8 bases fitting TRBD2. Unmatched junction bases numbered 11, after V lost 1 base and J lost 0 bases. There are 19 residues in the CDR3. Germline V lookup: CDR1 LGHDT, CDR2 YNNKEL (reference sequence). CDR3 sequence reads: CASSQVFGGGMSSYNEQFF. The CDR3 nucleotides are TGTGCCAGCAGCCAAGTCTTTGGCGGGGGGATGAGCTCCTACAATGAGCAGTTCTTC.

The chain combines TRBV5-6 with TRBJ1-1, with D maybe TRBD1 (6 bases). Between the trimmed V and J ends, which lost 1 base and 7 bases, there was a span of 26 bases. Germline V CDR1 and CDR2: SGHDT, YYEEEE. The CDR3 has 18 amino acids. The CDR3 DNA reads TGTGCCAGCAGCTTGTTCGGTCCTTCCACTTGGGGGGCGGGTGAAGCTTTCTTT. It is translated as CASSLFGPSTWGAGEAFF.